The T cell receptor beta chain under discussion was sequenced for a study of cytomegalovirus exposure and HLA in healthy donors. The study ran its PCR with 60 Vbeta and 13 Jbeta primers. Sequencing was performed with immunoSEQ multiplex PCR; in TCRdb, only in-frame clones are kept and a portion is missing. Of about 140,000 clones in the sample, 70% to 85% were seen once. Worth noting for this clone: As yet, its antigen is unknown.

Study results and caveats: There were a few CMV-associated chains whose specificity for CMV antigens was confirmed in vitro. Later analysis associated a missense DCLRE1C variant with TCR beta V- and J-gene trimming. About 87% or about 30% of the time was how often most TCR beta V segments were productive, according to an earlier analysis.

The sequence was obtained from a woman in her sixties or seventies in good health and CMV-seropositive. Sequencing input: PBMCs.

CDR3 sequence reads: CASSQDGGSKEKLFF. In DNA form, the CDR3 reads TGCGCCAGCAGCCAAGATGGGGGGTCGAAGGAAAAACTGTTTTTT. V usage is TRBV4-3 and J usage is TRBJ1-4, with a possible D match to TRBD1 (5 bases). Germline CDR1 LGHNA, CDR2 YSLEER. The CDR3 is 15 amino acids. V shed 0 bases and J shed 8 bases, with 13 bases lying between them.